This T cell receptor (beta chain) was captured by sequencing in a study of T cell responses to AZD1222 COVID-19 vaccine. Points from the study as a whole: Recipients of AZD1222 seropositive at baseline numbered only 6 or 7.

Sequencing was performed with immunoSEQ multiplex PCR; in TCRdb, only in-frame clones are kept and a portion is missing. The data show about 56,000 clones, approximately 83% seen once. The CDR3 contains 17 residues. V lost 3 bases, J lost 8 bases, and 10 bases stayed unmatched. Germline V lookup: CDR1 ENHRY, CDR2 SYGVKD. About this clone itself: Its antigen is not identified.

The source material was peripheral blood, sampled on day 0 of AZD1222 vaccination. This sequence was found in an adult in good health. V usage is TRBV10-3 and J usage is TRBJ2-1; 13 positions agree with TRBD2. The CDR3 DNA is TGTGCCATCAGTGACTCGACTAGCGGGGGGCCTAGGGATGAGCAGTTCTTC. This translates into CAISDSTSGGPRDEQFF.